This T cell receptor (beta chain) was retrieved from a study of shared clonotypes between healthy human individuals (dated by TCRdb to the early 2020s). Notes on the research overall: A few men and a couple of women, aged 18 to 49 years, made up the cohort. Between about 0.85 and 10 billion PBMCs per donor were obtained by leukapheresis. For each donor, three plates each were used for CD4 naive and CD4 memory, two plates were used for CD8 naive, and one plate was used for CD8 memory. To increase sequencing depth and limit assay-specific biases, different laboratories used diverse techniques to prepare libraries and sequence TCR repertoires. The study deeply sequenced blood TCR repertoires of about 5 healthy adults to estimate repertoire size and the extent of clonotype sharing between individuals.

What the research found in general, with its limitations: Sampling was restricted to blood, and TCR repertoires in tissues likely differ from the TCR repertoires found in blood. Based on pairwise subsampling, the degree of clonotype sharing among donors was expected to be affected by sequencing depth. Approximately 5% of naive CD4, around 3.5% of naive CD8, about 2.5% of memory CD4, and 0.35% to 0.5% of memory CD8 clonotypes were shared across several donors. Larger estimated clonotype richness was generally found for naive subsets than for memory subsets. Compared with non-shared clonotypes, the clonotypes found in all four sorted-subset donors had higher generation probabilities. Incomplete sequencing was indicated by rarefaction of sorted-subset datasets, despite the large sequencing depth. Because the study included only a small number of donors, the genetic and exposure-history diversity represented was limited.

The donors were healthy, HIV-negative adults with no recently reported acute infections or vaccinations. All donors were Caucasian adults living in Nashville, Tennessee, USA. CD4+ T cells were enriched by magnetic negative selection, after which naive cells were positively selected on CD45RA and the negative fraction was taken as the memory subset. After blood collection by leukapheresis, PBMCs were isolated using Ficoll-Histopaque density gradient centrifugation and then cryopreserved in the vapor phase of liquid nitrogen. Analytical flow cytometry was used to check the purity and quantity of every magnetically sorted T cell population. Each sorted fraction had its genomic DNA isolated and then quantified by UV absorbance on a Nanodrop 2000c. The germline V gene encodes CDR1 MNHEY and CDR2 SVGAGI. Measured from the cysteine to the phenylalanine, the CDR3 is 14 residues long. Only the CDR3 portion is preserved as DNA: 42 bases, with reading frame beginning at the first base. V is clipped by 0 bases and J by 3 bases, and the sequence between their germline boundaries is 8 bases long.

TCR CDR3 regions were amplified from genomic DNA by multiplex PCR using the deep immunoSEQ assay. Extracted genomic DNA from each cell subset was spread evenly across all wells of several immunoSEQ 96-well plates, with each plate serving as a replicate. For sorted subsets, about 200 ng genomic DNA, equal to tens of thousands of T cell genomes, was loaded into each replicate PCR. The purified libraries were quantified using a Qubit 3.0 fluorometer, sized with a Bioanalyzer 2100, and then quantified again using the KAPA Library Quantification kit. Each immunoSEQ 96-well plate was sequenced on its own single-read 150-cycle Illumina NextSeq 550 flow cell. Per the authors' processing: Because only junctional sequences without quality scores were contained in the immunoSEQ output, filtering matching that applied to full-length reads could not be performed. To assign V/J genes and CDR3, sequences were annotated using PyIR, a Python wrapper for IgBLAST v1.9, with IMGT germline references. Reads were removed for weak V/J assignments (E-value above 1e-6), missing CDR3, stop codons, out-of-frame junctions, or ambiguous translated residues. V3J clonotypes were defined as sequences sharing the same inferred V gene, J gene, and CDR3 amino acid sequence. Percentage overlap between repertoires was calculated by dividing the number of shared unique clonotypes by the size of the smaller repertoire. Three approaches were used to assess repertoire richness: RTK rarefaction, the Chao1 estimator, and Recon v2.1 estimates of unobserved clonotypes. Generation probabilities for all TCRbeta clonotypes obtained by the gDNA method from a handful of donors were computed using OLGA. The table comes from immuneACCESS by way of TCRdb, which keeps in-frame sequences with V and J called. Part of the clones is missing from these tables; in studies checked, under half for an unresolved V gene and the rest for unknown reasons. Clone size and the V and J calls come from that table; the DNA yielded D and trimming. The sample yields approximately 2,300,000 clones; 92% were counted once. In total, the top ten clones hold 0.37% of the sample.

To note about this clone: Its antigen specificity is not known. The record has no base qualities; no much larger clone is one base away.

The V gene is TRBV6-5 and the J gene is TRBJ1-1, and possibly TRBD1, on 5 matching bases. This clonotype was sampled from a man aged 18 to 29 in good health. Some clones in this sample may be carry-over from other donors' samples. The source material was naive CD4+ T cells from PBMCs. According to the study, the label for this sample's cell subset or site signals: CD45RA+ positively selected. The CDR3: CASSYSRQYTEAFF. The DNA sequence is TGTGCCAGCAGTTACTCTAGACAGTACACTGAAGCTTTCTTT.